This note documents a single TCR beta chain sequence. This entry comes from a study of technical replicates of blood from several donors. The V gene's germline CDR1 is MNHEY and CDR2 SMNVEV (reference sequence). This CDR3 comprises 13 residues. Trimming took 6 bases from V and 0 from J, leaving 6 bases between them. Clones were sequenced by immunoSEQ multiplex PCR, and TCRdb holds only the in-frame ones, with some missing. There are over 10,000 clones in the sample; around 94% occur only once, and about 8% lies in the top ten. The receptor's source is a human donor in good health. Sequenced material: PBMCs. The V gene is TRBV27, the J gene TRBJ2-1; D call uncertain. The CDR3 sequence: CASRLSSYNEQFF. The CDR3 DNA follows: TGTGCCAGCAGATTGAGCTCCTACAATGAGCAGTTCTTC.